Listed below are T cell receptor beta chains from one sample, sequenced in a study of cytomegalovirus exposure and HLA in healthy donors. Libraries were prepared by immunoSEQ multiplex PCR; TCRdb keeps only in-frame clonotypes and omits some of them. Seen here are 210,000 or so clones, approximately 82% observed once, and the top ten hold around 0.63%. The specimen was PBMCs. The receptor set was obtained from a man aged 18 to 29 in good health and CMV-seronegative. The CDR3 runs from the conserved cysteine through the conserved F or W. The D gene is left open where the match is weak. Where a row states a size, it is once, few, many or the class of an expanded clone; other rows omit it.

j_call,v_call,d_call,clone_size,cdr3_aa,cdr3_nt
TRBJ2-7,TRBV2,-,-,CASSSSEDYEQYF,TGTGCCAGCAGTTCTAGCGAGGATTACGAGCAGTACTTC
TRBJ2-1,TRBV18,TRBD2,-,CASSPRLAGVYEQFF,TGTGCCAGCTCACCTAGACTAGCGGGAGTCTATGAGCAGTTCTTC
TRBJ2-1,TRBV30,TRBD2,-,CAWNPGLAGVGQFF,TGTGCCTGGAATCCGGGACTAGCGGGAGTCGGGCAGTTCTTC
TRBJ1-1,TRBV2,-,few,CASISGYRSTEAFF,TGTGCCAGCATATCAGGGTATAGGAGCACTGAAGCTTTCTTT
TRBJ2-7,TRBV6-4,TRBD2,-,CASSPGLAGAYEQYF,TGTGCCAGCAGTCCGGGACTAGCGGGAGCCTACGAGCAGTACTTC
TRBJ2-7,TRBV7-9,TRBD2,once,CASSSGGSTSYEQYF,TGTGCCAGCAGCTCCGGGGGGTCAACCTCCTACGAGCAGTACTTC
TRBJ1-2,TRBV4-2,-,-,CASSQDTQAYGYTF,TGTGCCAGCAGCCAAGATACGCAAGCCTATGGCTACACCTTC
TRBJ2-7,TRBV28,TRBD2,-,CASRPGLAGTAYEQYF,TGTGCCAGCAGGCCGGGACTAGCGGGCACCGCCTACGAGCAGTACTTC
TRBJ2-7,TRBV6-5,TRBD2,-,CASSRGLVSSEQYF,TGTGCCAGCAGTCGGGGACTAGTTTCCAGCGAGCAGTACTTC
TRBJ2-2,TRBV19,TRBD2,-,CASSGDYKTTGELFF,TGTGCCAGTAGTGGGGACTACAAAACCACCGGGGAGCTGTTTTTT
TRBJ2-2,TRBV7-8,-,-,CASSLGWVSGGELFF,TGTGCCAGCAGCTTAGGTTGGGTTTCGGGCGGGGAGCTGTTTTTT
TRBJ1-6,TRBV19,TRBD1,-,CASSPRTGSYNSPLHF,TGTGCCAGTAGTCCTCGGACAGGGTCGTATAATTCACCCCTCCACTTT
TRBJ2-5,TRBV5-4,-,once,CASTSDVGRETQYF,TGTGCCAGCACCTCTGACGTAGGGAGAGAGACCCAGTACTTC
TRBJ1-4,TRBV6-1,-,-,CASSGVRGEKLFF,TGTGCCAGCAGTGGCGTCAGGGGTGAAAAACTGTTTTTT
TRBJ1-5,TRBV6-1,-,-,CASSLNRVFQPQHF,TGTGCCAGCAGTTTAAACAGGGTCTTTCAGCCCCAGCATTTT
TRBJ1-5,TRBV30,-,-,CAWAAADNQPQHF,TGTGCCTGGGCGGCAGCGGATAATCAGCCCCAGCATTTT
TRBJ2-5,TRBV7-6,-,-,CASSQTQGGWETQYF,TGTGCCAGCAGCCAAACACAGGGAGGGTGGGAGACCCAGTACTTC
TRBJ2-1,TRBV30,-,-,CAWSRENEQFF,TGTGCCTGGAGCAGGGAAAATGAGCAGTTCTTC
TRBJ2-1,TRBV19,-,-,CASSILPRGQNEQFF,TGTGCCAGTAGTATTCTTCCCAGGGGCCAGAATGAGCAGTTCTTC
TRBJ2-2,TRBV2,TRBD2,once,CASSSGTSIITGELFF,TGTGCCAGCAGTTCCGGGACTAGCATAATCACCGGGGAGCTGTTTTTT
TRBJ1-1,TRBV2,TRBD1,once,CASRIQGLSFDAEAFF,TGTGCCAGCAGAATACAGGGGCTTTCTTTTGACGCTGAAGCTTTCTTT
TRBJ1-4,TRBV30,TRBD1,-,CAWSPPTGDTYNEKLFF,TGTGCCTGGAGTCCCCCAACAGGGGACACCTATAATGAAAAACTGTTTTTT
TRBJ2-3,TRBV5-1,TRBD2,-,CASSLVRGLAGDPARTDTQYF,TGCGCCAGCAGCTTGGTTAGAGGACTAGCGGGAGATCCCGCCCGCACAGATACGCAGTATTTT
TRBJ2-1,TRBV7-2,-,-,CASSLLGSSYNEQFF,TGTGCCAGCAGCTTATTGGGGAGCTCCTACAATGAGCAGTTCTTC
TRBJ2-3,TRBV2,-,few,CASSGDTDTQYF,TGTGCCAGCAGTGGAGACACAGATACGCAGTATTTT